What follows are 22 T cell receptor beta chains derived from one specimen sequenced in a study of T cell repertoires in cytomegalovirus infection. TCRdb re-called the reads with MiXCR, one entry per CDR3 protein. The sample consists of fewer than 700,000 distinct CDR3 sequences, 24% of them appearing once. Sequenced material: CD8+ T cells from PBMCs. Receptor source: a human donor in good health (CMV status not recorded). Some clones in this sample may be carry-over from other donors' samples.

The rearrangement uses TRBV12-3 or TRBV12-4 and TRBJ2-1; 10 nucleotides align to TRBD2. The CDR3 totals 16 residues. V dropped 3 bases and J dropped 4; count of bases not matched to a gene: 6. In DNA, the CDR3 is TGTGCCAGCAGTTTCGTAGCGGGGGGCATATACAATGAGCAGTTCTTC. It is translated as CASSFVAGGIYNEQFF.

The chain links TRBV5-6 to TRBJ2-7; D remains unclear. The V gene's germline CDR1 is SGHDT and CDR2 YYEEEE. V was trimmed by 0 bases and J by 6 bases, leaving 16 bases between them. This CDR3 contains 15 residues. The CDR3 bases are TGTGCCAGCAGCTTGGGTGGGCAGTCCATCCGCGAGCAGTACTTC. Translated: CASSLGGQSIREQYF.

The sample holds a few counts of this clonotype. The chain carries TRBV5-1 and TRBJ2-7; no clear D gene. CDR1 SGHRS and CDR2 YFSETQ come from the germline V gene. The CDR3 is made up of 13 amino acids. Trimming stripped 2 bases from V and 0 bases from J, with 6 bases between. CDR3 nucleotide sequence: TGCGCCAGCAGCTTCGAAACCTCCTACGAGCAGTACTTC. It encodes CASSFETSYEQYF.

In its sample, this clonotype was seen a few times. This rearrangement joins TRBV6-6 to TRBJ2-2, with D possibly being TRBD1 (5 bases). V lost 4 bases, J lost 2 bases, and 14 bases lay in between. CDR3 length: 16 amino acids. Per germline, CDR1 MNHNY and CDR2 SVGAGI (reference sequence). The CDR3 sequence is CASSWPGPDNTGELFF. DNA of the CDR3: TGTGCCAGCAGTTGGCCAGGGCCCGATAACACCGGGGAGCTGTTTTTT.

This clonotype was recorded at least ten times. The chain couples TRBV28 to TRBJ2-3; D not resolved. Germline V CDR1 and CDR2: MDHEN, SYDVKM. The V end was cut by 5 bases, the J end by 1 base, with 7 bases between. This CDR3 has 13 residues. CDR3 sequence: CASSTQGTDTQYF. CDR3 nucleotide sequence: TGTGCCAGCAGTACGCAGGGCACAGATACGCAGTATTTT.

The chain carries TRBV10-3 and TRBJ2-5; TRBD2 is a possible D gene (6 bases). CDR3 size: 17 residues. The germline V and J ends were trimmed by 0 bases and 1 base, with 15 bases remaining between them. From germline, CDR1 is ENHRY and CDR2 SYGVKD. The CDR3 nucleotides are TGTGCCATCAGTGAGTCGACTAGGGGTGTCCTCCAAGAGACCCAGTACTTC. Translating it yields CAISESTRGVLQETQYF.

Note on this clonotype: This sequence may be a read error, since a much larger clone differs from it by one base. This rearrangement joins TRBV7-2 to TRBJ1-5, with 7 bases fitting TRBD2. The J call may be faulty, since TRBJ2-3 better matches the DNA end. Germline V gives CDR1 SGHTA, CDR2 FQGNSA. This CDR3 region has 15 residues. The CDR3 is CASSLGGSGNQPQYF. CDR3 in DNA: TGTGCCAGCAGCTTGGGGGGGTCGGGCAATCAGCCCCAGTATTTT.

This sequence joins TRBV20-1 and TRBJ2-2; D is unclear. Looked up from germline, CDR1 is DFQATT and CDR2 is SNEGSKA (reference sequence). Trimming took off 1 base at V and 7 bases at J, with 10 bases between the two ends. CDR3 length equals 13 residues. The CDR3 spells CSARAMGNGELFF. CDR3 coding DNA: TGCAGTGCTAGAGCGATGGGGAACGGGGAGCTGTTTTTT.

A word on this clonotype: A much more abundant neighbour one base away suggests this may be a read error. This chain connects TRBV7-9 to TRBJ1-1; D call uncertain. The CDR3 extends over 12 amino acids. Germline V lookup: CDR1 SEHNR, CDR2 FQNEAQ (reference sequence). The ends were cut back, 8 bases at V and 5 bases at J, with 12 bases in the middle. CDR3 sequence reads: CASGSSGTEAFF. CDR3 bases: TGTGCCAGCGGGTCTTCTGGAACTGAAGCTTTCTTT.

The chain carries TRBV10-3 and TRBJ2-7; D gene uncertain. The germline V gene encodes CDR1 ENHRY and CDR2 SYGVKD. Trimming cost V 2 bases and J 7 bases, with 9 bases left between them. The CDR3 consists of 12 residues. This chain's CDR3 is CAISEKGWEQYV. Written as DNA, the CDR3 is TGTGCCATCAGTGAGAAAGGTTGGGAGCAGTACGTC.

This clonotype was found many times. This sequence joins TRBV12-3 or TRBV12-4 and TRBJ1-2, with D hard to call. The length of the CDR3 is 13 residues. Trimming took off 7 bases at V and 4 bases at J, with 13 bases between the two ends. CDR3 sequence (DNA): TGTGCCAGCACCAACGGACGGGTCTATGGCTACACCTTC. Encoded protein: CASTNGRVYGYTF.

This clonotype was detected ten times or more. The V and J genes are TRBV7-9 and TRBJ2-7, with D possibly matching TRBD1 (6 bases). The CDR3 has 12 amino acids. The V gene's germline CDR1 is SEHNR and CDR2 FQNEAQ (reference sequence). The ends were cut back, 1 base at V and 9 bases at J, with 10 bases in the middle. CDR3 in amino acids: CASSLDSRGQYV. CDR3 DNA: TGTGCCAGCAGCTTAGACAGCAGGGGGCAGTACGTC.

Of note for this clonotype: A much larger clone is a single base away; this may be a read error. The chain joins TRBV7-6 to TRBJ2-5, with 8 positions matching TRBD2. Germline CDR1 and CDR2: SGHVS and FNYEAQ. J was trimmed by 1 base and V by 5 bases; bases with no gene match: 12. There are 17 residues in the CDR3. CDR3 nucleotide sequence: TGTGCCAGCAGCCTCCCGGGAAAGCGGGGGTCCCAAGAGACCCAGTACTTC. It yields the protein CASSLPGKRGSQETQYF.

This clonotype was counted between two and nine times. This chain links TRBV10-2 with TRBJ2-7; 7 nucleotides align to TRBD1. The CDR3 length is 17 residues. Germline assignment: CDR1 WSHSY and CDR2 SAAADI. V shed 8 bases and J 2 bases; nucleotides not matched to a gene: 18. The CDR3 bases are TGCGCCAGCTCCCGGGGTCCCGGGACAGCGTACACCTACGAGCAGTACGTC. As protein: CASSRGPGTAYTYEQYV.

The chain has TRBV27 and TRBJ2-5; D is possibly TRBD2 (5 bases). The CDR3 spans 15 residues. Germline CDR1 and CDR2: MNHEY and SMNVEV (reference sequence). V was clipped by 0 bases and J by 5 bases, with 13 bases between them. The CDR3 DNA follows: TGTGCCAGCAGTTTATCGTCGGGAAGGAGGGAGACCCAGTACTTC. Amino acid sequence: CASSLSSGRRETQYF.

This clonotype was observed a few times. The rearrangement joins TRBV7-9 to TRBJ2-5; D is unclear. CDR3 length: 14 amino acids. Germline lookup yields CDR1 SEHNR and CDR2 FQNEAQ (reference sequence). Deletions cut 3 bases from V and 5 bases from J, with 13 bases between. The CDR3 coding sequence is TGTGCCAGCAGCTTGCCCTCCGGCAGGGAGACCCAGTACTTC. This codes for CASSLPSGRETQYF.

This clonotype showed up just once. This clone may be a read error of a much larger clone one base away. V and J are TRBV6-6 and TRBJ1-2; D call uncertain. Germline V gene sequence: CDR1 MNHNY, CDR2 SVGAGI (reference sequence). The CDR3 length is 12 residues. Trimming cost V 5 bases and J 7 bases, with 11 bases left between them. The CDR3 loop is CASSKYWVGYTF. For the CDR3, the DNA is TGTGCCAGCAGTAAATACTGGGTTGGCTACACCTTC.

On this clonotype itself: Being one base from a much bigger clone, this may be a read error. The rearrangement links TRBV2 to TRBJ1-2, with a possible D match to TRBD1 (5 bases). CDR3 length equals 17 residues. Germline V gene lookup returns CDR1 SNHLY and CDR2 FYNNEI. DNA for the CDR3: TGTACCAGCAGTGAATCGTTCGGCATCGGGGGGAGCTCTGGCTACACCTTC. Protein: CTSSESFGIGGSSGYTF. Together with reference TRBV2 and TRBJ1-2, the CDR3 gives the full variable domain: EPEVTQTPSHQVTQMGQEVILRCVPISNHLYFYWYRQILGQKVEFLVSFYNNEISEKSEIFDDQFSVERPDGSNFTLKIRSTKLEDSAMYFCTSSESFGIGGSSGYTFGSGTRLTVV.

This clonotype showed up many times. This chain uses TRBV7-2 with TRBJ2-3, with TRBD2 matching 12 bases. The germline V gene has CDR1 SGHTA and CDR2 FQGNSA. With V trimmed by 6 bases and J by 2 bases, 15 bases remained unmatched. The CDR3 is made up of 19 amino acids. The CDR3 sequence: CASSLGLAGGLLNTDTQYF. The CDR3 DNA is TGTGCCAGCAGTTTGGGGCTAGCGGGGGGGTTATTAAACACAGATACGCAGTATTTT.

The sample holds many counts of this clonotype. The V and J genes are TRBV28 and TRBJ2-1, with TRBD1 identical over 7 bases. V was clipped by 8 bases and J by 5 bases; unmatched bases: 12. This CDR3 has 15 amino acids. Germline V gives CDR1 MDHEN, CDR2 SYDVKM. The CDR3 nucleotides read TGTGCCAGCCTAATGGTGATCGGGACAGACAATGAGCAGTTCTTC. Its protein product is CASLMVIGTDNEQFF.

The rearrangement uses TRBV28 and TRBJ2-7; the D is unclear. Germline V gives CDR1 MDHEN, CDR2 SYDVKM. Trimming cost V 6 bases and J 0 bases, with 6 bases left between them. The CDR3 has 12 amino acids. The CDR3 coding sequence is TGTGCCAGCAGACCACGCTCCTACGAGCAGTACGTC. Translated, it gives CASRPRSYEQYV.

This clonotype was seen only a few times. CDR3: CASNLGQGNTEAFF. DNA for the CDR3: TGTGCCAGCAACCTGGGACAGGGGAACACTGAAGCTTTCTTT. V usage is TRBV7-9 and J usage is TRBJ1-1; 9 bases match TRBD1. Germline V gene data show CDR1 as SEHNR and CDR2 as FQNEAQ (reference sequence). The V gene end was trimmed by 7 bases and the J gene end by 1 base; junction bases not matched to a gene: 4. The CDR3 has 14 residues. The complete variable domain, with remaining parts taken from reference TRBV7-9 and TRBJ1-1, reads DTGVSQNPRHKITKRGQNVTFRCDPISEHNRLYWYRQTLGQGPEFLTYFQNEAQLEKSRLLSDRFSAERPKGSFSTLEIQRTEQGDSAMYLCASNLGQGNTEAFFGQGTRLTVV.